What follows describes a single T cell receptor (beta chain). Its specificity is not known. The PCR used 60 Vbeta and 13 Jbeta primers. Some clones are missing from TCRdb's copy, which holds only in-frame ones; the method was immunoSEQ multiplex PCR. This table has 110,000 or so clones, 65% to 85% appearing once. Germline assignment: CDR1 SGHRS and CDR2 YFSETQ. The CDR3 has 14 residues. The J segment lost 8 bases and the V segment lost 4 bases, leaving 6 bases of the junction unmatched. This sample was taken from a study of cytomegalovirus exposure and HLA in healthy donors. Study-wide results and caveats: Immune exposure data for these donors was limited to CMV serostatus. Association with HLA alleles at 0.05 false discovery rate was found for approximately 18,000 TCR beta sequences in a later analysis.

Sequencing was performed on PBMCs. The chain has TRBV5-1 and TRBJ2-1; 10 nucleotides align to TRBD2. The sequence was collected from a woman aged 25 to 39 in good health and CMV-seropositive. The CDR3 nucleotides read TGCGCCAGCAGCGGCCTAGCGGGAGCGGATGAGCAGTTCTTC. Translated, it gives CASSGLAGADEQFF.